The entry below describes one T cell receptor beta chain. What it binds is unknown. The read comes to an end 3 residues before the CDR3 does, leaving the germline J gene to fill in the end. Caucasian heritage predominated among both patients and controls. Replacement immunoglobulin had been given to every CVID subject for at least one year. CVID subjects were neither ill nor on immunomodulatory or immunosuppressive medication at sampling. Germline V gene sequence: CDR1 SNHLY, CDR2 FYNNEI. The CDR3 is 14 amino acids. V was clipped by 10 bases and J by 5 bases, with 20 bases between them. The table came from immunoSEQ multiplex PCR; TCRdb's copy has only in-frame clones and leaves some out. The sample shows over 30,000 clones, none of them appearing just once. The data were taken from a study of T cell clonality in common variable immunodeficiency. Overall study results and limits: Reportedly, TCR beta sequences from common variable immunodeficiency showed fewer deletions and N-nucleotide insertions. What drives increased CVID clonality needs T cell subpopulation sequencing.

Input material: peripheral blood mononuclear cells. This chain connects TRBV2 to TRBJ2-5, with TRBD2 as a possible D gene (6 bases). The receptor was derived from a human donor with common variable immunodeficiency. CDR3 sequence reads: CATERDSRRETQYF. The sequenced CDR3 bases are TGTGCCACCGAACGGGACTCCCGGAGGGAGACC.